These T cell receptor beta chains were read from a single sample in a study of identical twins. A single record per CDR3 protein comes from TCRdb applying MiXCR to the 5' RACE reads. The sample records roughly 690,000 distinct CDR3 sequences, 21% being singletons. The same sample was also studied in work on T cells expressing NK-cell markers.

Material for sequencing was PBMCs. The receptors were sampled from a woman under 30 in good health. Each CDR3 is given with its conserved first and last residue. Each record gives: CDR3 protein, J gene, V gene.

CDR3: CASSSLDRATEAFF
J: TRBJ1-1
V: TRBV6-5

CDR3: CAIFGDYGYTF
J: TRBJ1-2
V: TRBV10-3

CDR3: CASSLGVGSNQPQHF
J: TRBJ1-5
V: TRBV5-1

CDR3: CSASKQVLTYEQYF
J: TRBJ2-7
V: TRBV20-1

CDR3: CATSRRSESYNEQFF
J: TRBJ2-1
V: TRBV15

CDR3: CASSAGQGRETQYF
J: TRBJ2-5
V: TRBV7-4

CDR3: CATERGRAPREQFF
J: TRBJ2-1
V: TRBV27

CDR3: CASSLVGGGIYEQYF
J: TRBJ2-7
V: TRBV5-6

CDR3: CASSFSSSSGRGYEQFF
J: TRBJ2-1
V: TRBV7-9

CDR3: CASSLTSGRGSYNEQFF
J: TRBJ2-1
V: TRBV12-3/TRBV12-4

CDR3: CSAPSGAYEQYF
J: TRBJ2-7
V: TRBV20-1

CDR3: CSASALGRSSYEQYF
J: TRBJ2-7
V: TRBV20-1

CDR3: CSASQRNKNNEQFF
J: TRBJ2-1
V: TRBV20-1

CDR3: CSVDLGPKGETQYF
J: TRBJ2-5
V: TRBV29-1

CDR3: CAIRAEGETQYF
J: TRBJ2-5
V: TRBV10-3

CDR3: CASSPVQRGVNTGELFF
J: TRBJ2-2
V: TRBV5-1

CDR3: CASRRSGSANTGELFF
J: TRBJ2-2
V: TRBV6-2/TRBV6-3

CDR3: CASSQSLLTRGYF
J: TRBJ2-4
V: TRBV12-3/TRBV12-4

CDR3: CAISELIQLSGNTIYF
J: TRBJ1-3
V: TRBV10-3

CDR3: CASISGLYTGELFF
J: TRBJ2-2
V: TRBV12-3/TRBV12-4

CDR3: CASSFWSPGQGIHEQFF
J: TRBJ2-1
V: TRBV5-6

CDR3: CASSPAASYEQYF
J: TRBJ2-7
V: TRBV7-9

CDR3: CASGVGPYGYTF
J: TRBJ1-2
V: TRBV7-9

CDR3: CSARGSAGEQYF
J: TRBJ2-7
V: TRBV20-1

CDR3: CASSLRTGGVRTEAFF
J: TRBJ1-1
V: TRBV5-6

CDR3: CASWTPSNTGELFF
J: TRBJ2-2
V: TRBV15

CDR3: CASSPLRSGHYEQYF
J: TRBJ2-7
V: TRBV19

CDR3: CSARYREYNEQFF
J: TRBJ2-1
V: TRBV20-1

CDR3: CASSAQGDTDTQYF
J: TRBJ2-3
V: TRBV10-1

CDR3: CASSPGTKELFF
J: TRBJ2-2
V: TRBV18

CDR3: CASSLGNGVISSYEQYF
J: TRBJ2-7
V: TRBV6-5

CDR3: CASSPGLPLEQYF
J: TRBJ2-7
V: TRBV4-1

CDR3: CASSGSGTSGVNEQFF
J: TRBJ2-1
V: TRBV5-1

CDR3: CASSHPGLGANVLTF
J: TRBJ2-6
V: TRBV6-2/TRBV6-3

CDR3: CSAREGRLAGIGDTQYF
J: TRBJ2-3
V: TRBV20-1

CDR3: CASSFDSYNYGYTF
J: TRBJ1-2
V: TRBV5-5

CDR3: CSASTGVTTGELFF
J: TRBJ2-2
V: TRBV20-1

CDR3: CAISESSTSGSYEQYF
J: TRBJ2-7
V: TRBV10-3

CDR3: CASSPGIWQYF
J: TRBJ2-3
V: TRBV7-6

CDR3: CASSQVVGRISEQYF
J: TRBJ2-7
V: TRBV4-3

CDR3: CTSSPRGQVNSGANVLTF
J: TRBJ2-6
V: TRBV5-1

CDR3: CASSKRGVGEQYF
J: TRBJ2-7
V: TRBV27

CDR3: CASTAAGTMNTEAFF
J: TRBJ1-1
V: TRBV11-1

CDR3: CASSLGSGGHNEQFF
J: TRBJ2-1
V: TRBV5-1

CDR3: CSARHQGKDEQYF
J: TRBJ2-7
V: TRBV20-1

CDR3: CSARGGAGRTDTQYF
J: TRBJ2-3
V: TRBV20-1

CDR3: CASSPANRLAGDTDTQYF
J: TRBJ2-3
V: TRBV7-3

CDR3: CASPRPGTSVVKTDTQYF
J: TRBJ2-3
V: TRBV6-1